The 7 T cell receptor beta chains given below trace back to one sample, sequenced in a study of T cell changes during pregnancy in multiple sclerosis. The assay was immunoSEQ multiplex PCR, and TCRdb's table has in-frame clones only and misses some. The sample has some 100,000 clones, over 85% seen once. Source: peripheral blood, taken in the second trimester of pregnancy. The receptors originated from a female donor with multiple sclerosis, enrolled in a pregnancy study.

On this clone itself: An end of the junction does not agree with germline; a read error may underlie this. CDR3 bases: TGCAGCGTATCCCGGGGGACAGGAAACAATGAGCAATTCTTC. Amino acids: CSVSRGTGNNEQFF. The chain links TRBV29-1 to TRBJ2-1, with 8 bases lining up with TRBD1. This CDR3 has 14 residues. The germline V gene encodes CDR1 SQVTM and CDR2 ANQGSEA.

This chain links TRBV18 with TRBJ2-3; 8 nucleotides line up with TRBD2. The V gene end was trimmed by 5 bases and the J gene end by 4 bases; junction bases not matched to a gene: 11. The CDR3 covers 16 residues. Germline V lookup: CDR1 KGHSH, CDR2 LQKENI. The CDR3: CASSTLNSGEADTQYF. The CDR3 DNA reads TGTGCCAGCTCAACCCTCAATAGCGGGGAGGCAGATACGCAGTATTTT.

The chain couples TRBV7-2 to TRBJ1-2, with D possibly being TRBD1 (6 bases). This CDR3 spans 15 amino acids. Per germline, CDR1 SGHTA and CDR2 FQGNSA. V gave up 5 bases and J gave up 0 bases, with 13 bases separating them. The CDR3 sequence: CASSLYRAANYGYTF. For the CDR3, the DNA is TGTGCCAGCAGCCTATACAGGGCGGCTAACTATGGCTACACCTTC.

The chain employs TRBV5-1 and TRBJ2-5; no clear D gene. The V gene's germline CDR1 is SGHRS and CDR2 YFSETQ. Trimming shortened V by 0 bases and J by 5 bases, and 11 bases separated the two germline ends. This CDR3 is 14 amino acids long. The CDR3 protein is CASSLAIAGETQYF. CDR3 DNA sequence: TGCGCCAGCAGCTTGGCCATTGCCGGGGAGACCCAGTACTTC.

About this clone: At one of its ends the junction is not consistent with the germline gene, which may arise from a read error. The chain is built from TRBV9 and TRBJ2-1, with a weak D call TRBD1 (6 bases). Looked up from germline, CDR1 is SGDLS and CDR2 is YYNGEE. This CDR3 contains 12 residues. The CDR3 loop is CASSSQGQGPLF. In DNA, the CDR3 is TGTGCCAGCAGTTCGCAGGGGCAGGGGCCTCTCTTC.

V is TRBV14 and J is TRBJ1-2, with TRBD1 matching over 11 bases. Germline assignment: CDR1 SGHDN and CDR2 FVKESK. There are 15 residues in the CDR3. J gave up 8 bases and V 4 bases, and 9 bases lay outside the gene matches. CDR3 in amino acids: CASSRYPGQGEGYTF. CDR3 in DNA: TGTGCCAGCAGCCGATATCCGGGACAGGGGGAAGGCTACACCTTC. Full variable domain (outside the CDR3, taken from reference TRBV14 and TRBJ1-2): EAGVTQFPSHSVIEKGQTVTLRCDPISGHDNLYWYRRVMGKEIKFLLHFVKESKQDESGMPNNRFLAERTGGTYSTLKVQPAELEDSGVYFCASSRYPGQGEGYTFGSGTRLTVV.

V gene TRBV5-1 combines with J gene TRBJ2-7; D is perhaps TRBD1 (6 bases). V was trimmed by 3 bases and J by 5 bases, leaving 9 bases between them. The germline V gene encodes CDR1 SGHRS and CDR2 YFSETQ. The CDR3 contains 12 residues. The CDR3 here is CASSYNRDEQYF. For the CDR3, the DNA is TGCGCCAGCAGCTATAACAGGGACGAGCAGTACTTC.